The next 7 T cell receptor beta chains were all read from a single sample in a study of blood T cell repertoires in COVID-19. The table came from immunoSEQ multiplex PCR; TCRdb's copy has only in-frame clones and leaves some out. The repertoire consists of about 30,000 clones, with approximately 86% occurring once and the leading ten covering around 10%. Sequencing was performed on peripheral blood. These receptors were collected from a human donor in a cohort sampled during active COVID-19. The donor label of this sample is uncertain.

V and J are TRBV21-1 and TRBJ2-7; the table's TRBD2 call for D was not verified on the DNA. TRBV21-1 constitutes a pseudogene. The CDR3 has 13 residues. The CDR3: CASSKEKIVWEPV. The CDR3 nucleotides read TGTGCCAGCAGCAAAGAGAAGATCGTTTGGGAGCCCGTC.

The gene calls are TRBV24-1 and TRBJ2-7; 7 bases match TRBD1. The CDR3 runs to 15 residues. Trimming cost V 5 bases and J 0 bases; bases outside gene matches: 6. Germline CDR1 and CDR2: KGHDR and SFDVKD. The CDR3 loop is CATSAVGTASYEQYF. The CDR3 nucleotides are TGTGCCACCAGTGCTGTCGGGACAGCCTCCTACGAGCAGTACTTC.

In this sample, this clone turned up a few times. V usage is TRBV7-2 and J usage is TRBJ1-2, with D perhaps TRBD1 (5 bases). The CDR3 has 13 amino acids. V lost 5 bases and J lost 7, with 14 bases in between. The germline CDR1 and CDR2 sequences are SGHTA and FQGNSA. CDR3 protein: CASSRSGLGGYTF. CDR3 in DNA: TGTGCCAGCAGCCGTTCAGGGTTAGGTGGCTACACCTTC. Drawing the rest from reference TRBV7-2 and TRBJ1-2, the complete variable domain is GAGVSQSPSNKVTEKGKDVELRCDPISGHTALYWYRQSLGQGLEFLIYFQGNSAPDKSGLPSDRFSAERTGGSVSTLTIQRTQQEDSAVYLCASSRSGLGGYTFGSGTRLTVV.

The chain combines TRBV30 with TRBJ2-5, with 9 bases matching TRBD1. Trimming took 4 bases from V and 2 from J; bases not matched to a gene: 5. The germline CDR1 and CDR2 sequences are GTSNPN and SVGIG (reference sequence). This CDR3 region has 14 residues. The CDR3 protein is CAWNNRGPQETQYF. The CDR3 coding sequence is TGTGCCTGGAATAACAGGGGGCCACAAGAGACCCAGTACTTC.

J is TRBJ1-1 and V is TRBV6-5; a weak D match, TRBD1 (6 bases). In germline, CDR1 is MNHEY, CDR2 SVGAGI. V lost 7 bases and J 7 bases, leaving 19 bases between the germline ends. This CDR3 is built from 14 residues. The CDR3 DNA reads TGTGCCAGCAACCAAGGGGGGGCTCGCAGTGAAGCTTTCTTT. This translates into CASNQGGARSEAFF.

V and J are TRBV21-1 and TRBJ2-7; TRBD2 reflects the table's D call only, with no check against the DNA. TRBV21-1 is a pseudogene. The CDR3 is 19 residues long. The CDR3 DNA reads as TGTGCCAGCAGCAAAGTTCGGCATCGACTAGCGGGAGGGGCCTACGAGCAGTACTTC. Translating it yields CASSKVRHRLAGGAYEQYF.

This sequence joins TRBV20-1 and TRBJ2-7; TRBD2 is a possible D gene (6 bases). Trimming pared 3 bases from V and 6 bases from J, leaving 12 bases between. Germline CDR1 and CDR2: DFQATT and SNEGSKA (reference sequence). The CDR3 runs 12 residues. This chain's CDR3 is CSASLAAGEQYF. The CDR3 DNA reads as TGCAGTGCTAGTTTAGCGGCTGGCGAGCAGTACTTC.